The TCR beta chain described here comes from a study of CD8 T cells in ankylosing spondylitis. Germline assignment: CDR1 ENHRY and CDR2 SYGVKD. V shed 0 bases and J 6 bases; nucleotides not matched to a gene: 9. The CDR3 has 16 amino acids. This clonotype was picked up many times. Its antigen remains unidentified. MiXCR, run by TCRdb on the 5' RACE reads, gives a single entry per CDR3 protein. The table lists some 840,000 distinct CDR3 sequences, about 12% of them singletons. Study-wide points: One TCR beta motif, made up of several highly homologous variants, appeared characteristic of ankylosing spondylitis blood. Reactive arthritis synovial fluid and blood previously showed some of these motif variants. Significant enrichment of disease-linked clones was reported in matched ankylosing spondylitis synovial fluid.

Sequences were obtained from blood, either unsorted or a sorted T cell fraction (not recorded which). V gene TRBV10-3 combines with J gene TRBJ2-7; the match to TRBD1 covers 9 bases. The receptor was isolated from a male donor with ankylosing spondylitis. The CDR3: CAISESRTGETSEQYF. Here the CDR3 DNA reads TGTGCCATCAGTGAGTCCCGGACAGGGGAAACGAGCGAGCAGTACTTC.